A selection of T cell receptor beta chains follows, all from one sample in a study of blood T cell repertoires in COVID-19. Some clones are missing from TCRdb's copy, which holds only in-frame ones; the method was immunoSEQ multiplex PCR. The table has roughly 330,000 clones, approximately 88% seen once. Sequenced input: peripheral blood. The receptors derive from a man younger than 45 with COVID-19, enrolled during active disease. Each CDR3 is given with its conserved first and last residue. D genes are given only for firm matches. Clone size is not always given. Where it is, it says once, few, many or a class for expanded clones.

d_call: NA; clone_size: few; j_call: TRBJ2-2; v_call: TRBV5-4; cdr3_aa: CASSLAGTGELFF; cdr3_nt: TGTGCCAGCAGCTTGGCGGGAACCGGGGAGCTGTTTTTT
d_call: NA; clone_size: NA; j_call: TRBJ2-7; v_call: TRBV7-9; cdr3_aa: CASSPVGGYEQYF; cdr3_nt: TGTGCCAGCAGCCCAGTCGGGGGTTACGAGCAGTACTTC
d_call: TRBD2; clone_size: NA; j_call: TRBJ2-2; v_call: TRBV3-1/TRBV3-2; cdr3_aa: CASSPDRTSGGPNTGELFF; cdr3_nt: TGTGCCAGCAGCCCGGACCGGACTAGCGGGGGTCCTAACACCGGGGAGCTGTTTTTT
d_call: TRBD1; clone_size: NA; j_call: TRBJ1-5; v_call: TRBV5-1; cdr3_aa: CASSLLQGAQPQHF; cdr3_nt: TGCGCCAGCAGCTTGCTTCAGGGGGCTCAGCCCCAGCATTTT
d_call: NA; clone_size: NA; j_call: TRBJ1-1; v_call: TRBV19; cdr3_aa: CASSIMLGGIAEAFF; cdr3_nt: TGTGCCAGTAGTATTATGTTGGGGGGGATCGCTGAAGCTTTCTTT
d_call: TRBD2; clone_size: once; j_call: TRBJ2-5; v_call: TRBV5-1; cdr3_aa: CASSLEGLGEETQYF; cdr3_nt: TGCGCCAGCAGCTTGGAGGGACTAGGAGAAGAGACCCAGTACTTC
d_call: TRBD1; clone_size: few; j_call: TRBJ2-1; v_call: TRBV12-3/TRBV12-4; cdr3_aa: CASNRDRYNEQFF; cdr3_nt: TGTGCCAGCAATAGGGACAGGTACAATGAGCAGTTCTTC
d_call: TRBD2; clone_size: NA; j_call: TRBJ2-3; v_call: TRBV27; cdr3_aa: CASSLSASGGAWTQYF; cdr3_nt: TGTGCCAGCAGTTTATCTGCTAGCGGGGGGGCATGGACGCAGTATTTT
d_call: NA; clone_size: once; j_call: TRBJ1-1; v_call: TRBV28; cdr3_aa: CASSPIAGTEAFF; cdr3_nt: TGTGCCAGCAGTCCCATCGCAGGGACTGAAGCTTTCTTT
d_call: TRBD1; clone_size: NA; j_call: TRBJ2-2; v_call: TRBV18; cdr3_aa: CASSPLLGQGNTGELFF; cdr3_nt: TGTGCCAGCTCACCGCTACTGGGACAGGGGAACACCGGGGAGCTGTTTTTT
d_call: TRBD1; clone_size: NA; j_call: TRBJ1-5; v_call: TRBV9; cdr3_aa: CASSATGGSNQPQHF; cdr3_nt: TGTGCCAGCAGCGCAACAGGGGGTAGCAATCAGCCCCAGCATTTT
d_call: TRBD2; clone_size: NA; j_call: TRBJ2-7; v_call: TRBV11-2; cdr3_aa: CASSPNGGGDEQYF; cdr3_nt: TGTGCCAGCAGCCCTAACGGCGGGGGAGACGAGCAGTACTTC
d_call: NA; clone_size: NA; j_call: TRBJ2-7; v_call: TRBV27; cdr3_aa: CASSLGGGTPYEQYF; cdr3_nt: TGTGCCAGCAGTTTAGGAGGCGGGACCCCCTACGAGCAGTACTTC
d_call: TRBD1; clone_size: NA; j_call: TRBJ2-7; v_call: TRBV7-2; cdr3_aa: CASSLIRGLRYF; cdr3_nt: TGTGCCAGCAGCTTAATCAGGGGGCTGAGGTACTTC
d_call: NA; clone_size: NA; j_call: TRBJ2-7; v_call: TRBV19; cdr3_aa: CASSIALAYEQYF; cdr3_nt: TGTGCCAGTAGTATAGCCCTAGCCTACGAGCAGTACTTC
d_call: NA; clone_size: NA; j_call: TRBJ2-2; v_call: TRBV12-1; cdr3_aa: CASSFRTSGRVNTGELFF; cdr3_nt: TGTGCCAGCAGCTTTCGGACTAGCGGGAGGGTTAACACCGGGGAGCTGTTTTTT
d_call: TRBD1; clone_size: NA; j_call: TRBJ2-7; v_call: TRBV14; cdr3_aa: CASSQGQGLSEQYF; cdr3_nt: TGTGCCAGCAGCCAAGGACAGGGGTTAAGCGAGCAGTACTTC
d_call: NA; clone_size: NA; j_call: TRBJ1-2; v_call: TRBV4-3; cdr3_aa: CASSQGSGGYYGYTF; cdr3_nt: TGCGCCAGCAGCCAAGGGTCCGGGGGTTACTATGGCTACACCTTC
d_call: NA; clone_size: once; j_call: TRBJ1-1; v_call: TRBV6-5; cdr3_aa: CASSLYTNTEAFF; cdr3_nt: TGTGCCAGCAGTCTATATACGAACACTGAAGCTTTCTTT
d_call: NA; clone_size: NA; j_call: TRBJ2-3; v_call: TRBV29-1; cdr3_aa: CSVGVGGTTDTQYF; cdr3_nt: TGCAGCGTTGGGGTTGGAGGTACGACAGATACGCAGTATTTT
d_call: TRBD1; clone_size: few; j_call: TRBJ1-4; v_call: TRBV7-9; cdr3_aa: CASSLGQSVEKLFF; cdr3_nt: TGTGCCAGCAGCTTGGGACAGTCGGTTGAAAAACTGTTTTTT
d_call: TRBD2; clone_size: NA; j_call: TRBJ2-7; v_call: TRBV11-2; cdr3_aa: CASSPSRGGGANEQYF; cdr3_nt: TGTGCCAGCAGCCCCTCTAGGGGCGGGGGGGCCAACGAGCAGTACTTC
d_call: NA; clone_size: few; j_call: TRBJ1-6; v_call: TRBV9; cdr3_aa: CASSERPSGNSPLHF; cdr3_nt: TGTGCCAGCAGCGAGCGACCCTCGGGTAATTCACCCCTCCACTTT
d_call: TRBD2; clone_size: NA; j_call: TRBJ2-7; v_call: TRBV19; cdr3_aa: CASNPSGDTYEQYF; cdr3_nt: TGTGCCAGTAACCCTAGCGGGGATACCTACGAGCAGTACTTC
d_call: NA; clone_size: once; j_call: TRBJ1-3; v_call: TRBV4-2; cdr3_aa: CASSQDPAVSSGNTIYF; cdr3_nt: TGTGCCAGCAGCCAAGATCCGGCGGTGAGCTCTGGAAACACCATATATTTT
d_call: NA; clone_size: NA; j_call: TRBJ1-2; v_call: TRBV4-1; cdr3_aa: CASSLLAEGGYTF; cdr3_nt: TGCGCCAGCAGCCTCCTCGCGGAGGGAGGCTACACCTTC
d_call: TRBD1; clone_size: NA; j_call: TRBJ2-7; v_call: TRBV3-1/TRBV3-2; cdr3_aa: CASSQNRGRYEQYF; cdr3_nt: TGTGCCAGCAGCCAGAACAGGGGGCGGTACGAGCAGTACTTC
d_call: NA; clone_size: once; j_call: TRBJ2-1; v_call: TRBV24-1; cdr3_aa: CATSDLGPKRNEQFF; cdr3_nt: TGTGCCACCAGTGATTTGGGTCCCAAGCGGAATGAGCAGTTCTTC
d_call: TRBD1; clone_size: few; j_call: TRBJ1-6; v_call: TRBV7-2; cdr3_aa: CASSLVGTGVYNSPLHF; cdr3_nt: TGTGCCAGCAGCTTAGTCGGGACAGGGGTCTATAATTCACCCCTCCACTTT
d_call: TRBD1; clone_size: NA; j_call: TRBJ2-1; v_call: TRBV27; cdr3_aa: CASSLYRGLSNEQFF; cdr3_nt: TGTGCCAGCAGTTTATACAGGGGCCTCTCCAATGAGCAGTTCTTC
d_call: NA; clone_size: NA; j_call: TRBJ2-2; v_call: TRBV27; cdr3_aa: CASTRREDTGELFF; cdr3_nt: TGTGCCAGCACCCGGAGGGAGGACACCGGGGAGCTGTTTTTT
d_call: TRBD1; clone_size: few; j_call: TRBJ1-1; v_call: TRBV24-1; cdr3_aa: CATRQGAKSNEAFF; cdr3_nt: TGTGCCACCAGACAGGGGGCTAAGAGTAACGAAGCTTTCTTT
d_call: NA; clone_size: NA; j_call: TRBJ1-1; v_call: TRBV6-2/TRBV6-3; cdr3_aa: CASSYSEGSTEAFF; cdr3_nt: TGTGCCAGCAGTTACTCAGAGGGCAGCACTGAAGCTTTCTTT
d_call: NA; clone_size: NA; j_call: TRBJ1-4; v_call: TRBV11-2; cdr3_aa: CASSSQTNTKLFF; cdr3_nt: TGTGCCAGCAGCTCACAAACCAACACGAAACTGTTTTTT
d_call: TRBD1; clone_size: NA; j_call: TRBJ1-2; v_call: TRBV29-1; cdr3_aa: CSAATGDLYGYTF; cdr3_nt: TGCAGCGCCGCGACAGGGGACCTCTATGGCTACACCTTC
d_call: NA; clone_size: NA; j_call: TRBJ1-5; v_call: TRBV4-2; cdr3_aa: CASSPWGGRFNQPQHF; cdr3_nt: TGTGCCAGCAGCCCTTGGGGCGGACGCTTCAATCAGCCCCAGCATTTT
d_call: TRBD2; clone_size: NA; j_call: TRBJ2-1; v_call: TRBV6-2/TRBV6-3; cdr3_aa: CASSKLRNSGSYNEQFF; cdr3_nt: TGTGCCAGCAGTAAACTAAGAAATAGCGGGTCCTACAATGAGCAGTTCTTC
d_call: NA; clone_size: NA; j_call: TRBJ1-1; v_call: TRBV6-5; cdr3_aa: CASSFPGRVAFF; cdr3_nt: TGTGCCAGCAGTTTCCCGGGGAGGGTAGCTTTCTTT
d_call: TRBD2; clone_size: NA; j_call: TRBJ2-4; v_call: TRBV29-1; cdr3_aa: CSVRPSGREDRNIQYF; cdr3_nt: TGCAGCGTTAGACCCTCGGGGCGGGAGGATCGGAACATTCAGTACTTC
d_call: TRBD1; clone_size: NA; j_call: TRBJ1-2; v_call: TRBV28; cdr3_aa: CASSFRFMGTGLVSDYGYTF; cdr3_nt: TGTGCCAGCAGTTTTAGGTTTATGGGGACAGGGCTGGTATCTGACTATGGCTACACCTTC
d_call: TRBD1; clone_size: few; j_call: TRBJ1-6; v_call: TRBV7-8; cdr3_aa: CASSWDSSYNSPLHF; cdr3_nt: TGTGCCAGCAGCTGGGACAGCTCCTATAATTCACCCCTCCACTTT
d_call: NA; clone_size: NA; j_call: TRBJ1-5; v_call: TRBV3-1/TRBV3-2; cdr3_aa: CASSQDTAQPQHF; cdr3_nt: TGTGCCAGCAGCCAAGACACAGCCCAGCCCCAGCATTTT